This TCR beta chain was recovered during a study of a mutant IDH1 vaccine in newly diagnosed glioma. Study-wide background: Investigators started vaccination 4-6 weeks after radiotherapy alone, or with temozolomide cycles.

About this clone: Its antigen remains unknown.

Produced via immunoSEQ multiplex PCR; TCRdb's table is partial and in-frame only. Among approximately 41,000 clones listed, about four fifths were seen once. Per the germline V gene, CDR1 is SGHTA and CDR2 is FQGNSA. V was shortened by 5 bases and J by 8 bases, with 16 bases between the two germline ends. CDR3 length: 15 amino acids. This sample's time point: week 23, last vaccination. Each dose of the vaccine consisted of 300 ug of mutant IDH1 20-mer peptide, with topical imiquimod. The source was PBMCs, collected from a glioma patient whose treatment included an IDH1 peptide vaccine. V is TRBV7-2 and J is TRBJ1-6, with D uncertain. The receptor's source is a woman aged 40 to 50 with glioma. Some clones in this sample may be carry-over from other donors' samples. For the CDR3, the DNA is TGTGCCAGCAGCCCTAGGGAAGGGTCTTATTCACCCCTCCACTTT. Translated, it gives CASSPREGSYSPLHF.